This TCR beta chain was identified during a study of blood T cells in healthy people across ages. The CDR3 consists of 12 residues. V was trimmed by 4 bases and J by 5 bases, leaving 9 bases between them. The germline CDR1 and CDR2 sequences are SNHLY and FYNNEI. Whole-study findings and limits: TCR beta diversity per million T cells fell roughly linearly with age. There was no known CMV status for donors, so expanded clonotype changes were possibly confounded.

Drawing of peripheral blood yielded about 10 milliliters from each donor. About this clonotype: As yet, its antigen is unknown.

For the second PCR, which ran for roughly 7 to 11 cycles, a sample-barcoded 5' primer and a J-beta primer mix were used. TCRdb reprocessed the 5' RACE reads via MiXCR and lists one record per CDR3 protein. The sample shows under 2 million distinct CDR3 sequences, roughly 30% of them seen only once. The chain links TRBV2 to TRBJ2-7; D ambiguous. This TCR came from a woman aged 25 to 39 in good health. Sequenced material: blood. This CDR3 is CASSVTDDEQYF. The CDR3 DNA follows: TGTGCCAGCAGTGTGACCGATGACGAGCAGTACTTC.